This TCR beta chain is from a study of T cells after yellow fever vaccination. There are many counts of this clonotype. Antigen: not known. This CDR3 is 15 amino acids long. With V trimmed by 2 bases and J by 2 bases, 4 bases remained unmatched. Germline V gene data show CDR1 as MNHEY and CDR2 as SVGAGI. From the 5' RACE reads, TCRdb called clonotypes with MiXCR, one entry per CDR3 protein. This repertoire shows hundreds of thousands of distinct CDR3 sequences, about 13% found once; its top ten account for over 12%. Findings of the study overall: Researchers noted that a small share of clonotypes showed up in both CD4 and CD8 compartments.

The starting material was PBMCs, obtained on the day of the yellow fever booster vaccination. V and J are TRBV6-5 and TRBJ2-7; 9 bases line up with TRBD2. This TCR derives from a man aged 25 to 40 who received the YFV17D yellow fever vaccine. Here the CDR3 DNA reads TGTGCCAGCAGTTACAGCGGGAGGCTCGCCTACGAGCAGTACTTC. As protein: CASSYSGRLAYEQYF.